These 31 T cell receptor beta chains originate from one sample sequenced in a study of T-cell reconstitution after alpha-beta-depleted transplantation in children. Preparation of the TCRbeta library involved a method that used unique molecular identifiers. Each CDR3 protein gets one entry after TCRdb re-called the PCR reads with MiXCR. Among hundreds of thousands of distinct CDR3 sequences, less than 20% were seen once, and the ten largest hold approximately 5%. The material sequenced was PBMCs, mostly from graft donor cells, taken 360 days after TCRalphabeta/CD19-depleted stem cell transplant. The receptors originated from a male patient younger than 18 who had a stem cell transplant for acute lymphoblastic leukemia, so the T cells may come from the graft donor.

The gene calls are TRBV5-1 and TRBJ2-7; the match to TRBD2 covers 14 bases. The J segment lost 4 bases and the V segment lost 4 bases, leaving 10 bases of the junction unmatched. CDR3 length equals 17 residues. In germline, CDR1 is SGHRS, CDR2 YFSETQ. The CDR3 DNA reads as TGCGCCAGCAGCCTGGGTGGACTAGCGGGAGGAAAGTACGAGCAGTACTTC. As protein: CASSLGGLAGGKYEQYF.

The gene calls are TRBV20-1 and TRBJ2-7; 8 positions match TRBD2. J was trimmed by 3 bases and V by 5 bases; bases with no gene match: 9. The germline V gene encodes CDR1 DFQATT and CDR2 SNEGSKA (reference sequence). The length of the CDR3 is 14 residues. CDR3 sequence: CSAPPSGSFYEQYF. In nucleotides, the CDR3 is TGCAGTGCTCCCCCGAGCGGGAGTTTCTACGAGCAGTACTTC.

The sample holds a few counts of this clonotype. This chain joins TRBV29-1 and TRBJ2-7; D perhaps matches TRBD1 (5 bases). The CDR3 contains 12 residues. V gave up 4 bases and J gave up 3 bases, with 10 bases separating them. Germline-derived CDR1 and CDR2 are SQVTM and ANQGSEA. The CDR3 nucleotides are TGCAGCGTTGTAGACAGCAGCTACGAGCAGTACTTC. Amino acid sequence: CSVVDSSYEQYF.

The chain employs TRBV27 and TRBJ1-1; D remains unclear. From germline, CDR1 is MNHEY and CDR2 SMNVEV (reference sequence). The germline V and J ends were trimmed by 7 bases and 1 base, with 4 bases remaining between them. The length of the CDR3 is 11 residues. Here the CDR3 reads CASIKNTEAFF. CDR3 coding DNA: TGTGCCAGCATTAAGAACACTGAAGCTTTCTTT.

V gene TRBV11-2 combines with J gene TRBJ2-1; TRBD2 matches at 9 bases. Germline CDR1 SGHAT, CDR2 FQNNGV. With 5 bases clipped from V and 8 bases from J, the junction kept 10 bases outside the gene matches. The CDR3 runs to 15 residues. CDR3 residues: CASSPISGRGHEQFF. The CDR3 bases are TGTGCCAGCAGCCCTATTAGCGGGAGAGGCCATGAGCAGTTCTTC.

There are a few counts of this clonotype. The rearrangement links TRBV24-1 to TRBJ2-3; D is perhaps TRBD1 (5 bases). The CDR3 contains 15 residues. The V end was cut by 0 bases, the J end by 4 bases, with 10 bases between. Germline CDR1 is KGHDR and CDR2 is SFDVKD. The chain's CDR3 is CATSDLNRKADTQYF. The CDR3 region has the DNA TGTGCCACCAGTGATTTGAACAGGAAGGCAGATACGCAGTATTTT.

This clonotype was seen a few times. The chain couples TRBV9 to TRBJ2-1, with a weak D call TRBD2 (6 bases). The CDR3 extends over 15 amino acids. Per germline, CDR1 SGDLS and CDR2 YYNGEE. V lost 4 bases and J 5 bases, leaving 16 bases between the germline ends. As DNA, the CDR3 is TGTGCCAGCAGCCCCGGGGAGACTAGTGACAATGAGCAGTTCTTC. Translating it yields CASSPGETSDNEQFF.

The CDR3 coding sequence is TGTGCCAGCAGGGAACAGGAGGCAAGGGACAATGAGCAGTTCTTC. Protein: CASREQEARDNEQFF. This sequence joins TRBV2 and TRBJ2-1, with D perhaps matching TRBD1 or TRBD2 (5 bases each). Germline CDR1 and CDR2: SNHLY and FYNNEI. The ends were cut back, 6 bases at V and 5 bases at J, with 17 bases in the middle. There are 15 residues in the CDR3.

This clonotype occurred a few times. V usage is TRBV20-1 and J usage is TRBJ1-2, with D maybe TRBD1 (6 bases). This CDR3 spans 15 amino acids. V was cut by 6 bases and J by 3 bases, with 20 bases left in between. Looked up from germline, CDR1 is DFQATT and CDR2 is SNEGSKA (reference sequence). CDR3 region: CSALRAGANYYGYTF. The CDR3 DNA reads TGCAGTGCACTCCGGGCGGGGGCAAATTACTATGGCTACACCTTC.

This clonotype was recorded a few times. The chain couples TRBV7-9 to TRBJ2-2, with unresolved D. CDR3 length: 16 amino acids. Germline V gives CDR1 SEHNR, CDR2 FQNEAQ (reference sequence). V lost 0 bases to trimming and J lost 6 bases, with 14 bases between them. For the CDR3, the DNA is TGTGCCAGCAGCTTAGCCCCCCTCGGAGCGCCCGGGGAGCTGTTTTTT. Translating gives CASSLAPLGAPGELFF.

In DNA form, the CDR3 reads TGTGCCACCAGCAGAGTCTACACAGATACGCAGTATTTT. Translation: CATSRVYTDTQYF. This chain joins TRBV15 and TRBJ2-3; D is unclear. Germline CDR1 is LNHNV and CDR2 is YYDKDF (reference sequence). The V and J ends lost 1 base and 2 bases respectively, with 4 bases between them. There are 13 residues in the CDR3. Based on the CDR3 plus reference TRBV15 and TRBJ2-3, the full variable domain is DAMVIQNPRYQVTQFGKPVTLSCSQTLNHNVMYWYQQKSSQAPKLLFHYYDKDFNNEADTPDNFQSRRPNTSFCFLDIRSPGLGDTAMYLCATSRVYTDTQYFGPGTRLTVL.

The chain carries TRBV19 and TRBJ2-5; the D is unclear. The V gene's germline CDR1 is LNHDA and CDR2 SQIVND (reference sequence). V was clipped by 6 bases and J by 0 bases, with 11 bases between them. The CDR3 sequence is 14 residues long. In nucleotides, the CDR3 is TGTGCCAGTAGGCCGACTGCGTACCAAGAGACCCAGTACTTC. Translating it yields CASRPTAYQETQYF. The full variable domain, its missing parts supplied by reference TRBV19 and TRBJ2-5, is DGGITQSPKYLFRKEGQNVTLSCEQNLNHDAMYWYRQDPGQGLRLIYYSQIVNDFQKGDIAEGYSVSREKKESFPLTVTSAQKNPTAFYLCASRPTAYQETQYFGPGTRLLVL.

This chain links TRBV5-8 with TRBJ1-5; 10 positions match TRBD1. The CDR3 spans 17 residues. V lost 4 bases and J lost 4; bases outside the gene matches: 11. The germline gives CDR1 SGHTS, CDR2 YDEGEE. CDR3 DNA sequence: TGTGCCAGCAGCCCCTTTAGGGACAGGGGCCGGAATCAGCCCCAGCATTTT. Protein product: CASSPFRDRGRNQPQHF.

The V and J genes are TRBV12-3 or TRBV12-4 and TRBJ1-5, with a tentative D call TRBD1 (6 bases). Trimming left V 4 bases short and J 7 bases short, with 11 bases between. The CDR3 has 13 residues. CDR3: CASSSQGYQPQHF. The DNA for the CDR3 is TGTGCCAGCAGTTCACAGGGTTACCAGCCCCAGCATTTT.

The chain carries TRBV5-1 and TRBJ2-1; no clear D. V was pared by 0 bases and J by 7 bases, with 8 bases between. Looked up from germline, CDR1 is SGHRS and CDR2 is YFSETQ. This CDR3 contains 13 residues. The CDR3 DNA follows: TGCGCCAGCAGCTTGGGGGGTGAGAATGAGCAGTTCTTC. Encoded protein: CASSLGGENEQFF. Variable domain in full (rest from reference TRBV5-1 and TRBJ2-1): KAGVTQTPRYLIKTRGQQVTLSCSPISGHRSVSWYQQTPGQGLQFLFEYFSETQRNKGNFPGRFSGRQFSNSRSEMNVSTLELGDSALYLCASSLGGENEQFFGPGTRLTVL.

The chain is built from TRBV29-1 and TRBJ2-7, with 8 nucleotides matching TRBD1. CDR1 SQVTM and CDR2 ANQGSEA come from the germline V gene. The V gene end was trimmed by 1 base and the J gene end by 3 bases; junction bases not matched to a gene: 5. This CDR3 has 14 residues. The DNA of the CDR3 is TGCAGCGTTGAAGGGACAGGGCGCTACTACGAGCAGTACTTC. Amino acid sequence: CSVEGTGRYYEQYF.

This clonotype was seen more than once but under ten times. V is TRBV27 and J is TRBJ2-1, with D tentatively TRBD2 (6 bases). Between the trimmed V and J ends, which lost 10 bases and 7 bases, there was a span of 11 bases. Germline values: CDR1 MNHEY, CDR2 SMNVEV (reference sequence). This CDR3 spans 11 amino acids. The DNA of the CDR3 is TGTGCCACCCCACGGGAGAATGAGCAGTTCTTC. It codes for CATPRENEQFF.

This clonotype has only a few counts. The V and J genes are TRBV12-3 or TRBV12-4 and TRBJ2-7; D perhaps matches TRBD2 (5 bases). V lost 2 bases, J lost 5 bases, and 13 bases lay in between. This CDR3 region has 14 residues. The CDR3 DNA reads TGTGCCAGCAGTTTACGGGGAGATAAGGACGAGCAGTACTTC. Encoded protein: CASSLRGDKDEQYF.

With regard to this clonotype: The missing conserved phenylalanine or tryptophan at the end of this CDR3 makes a read error likely. The J gene is TRBJ2-1, the V gene TRBV12-3 or TRBV12-4, with unresolved D. Trimming shortened V by 6 bases and J by 7 bases, and 13 bases separated the two germline ends. The CDR3 length is 13 residues. The CDR3 is CASRPMYDNEQFS. The CDR3 DNA follows: TGTGCCAGCAGGCCGATGTACGATAATGAGCAGTTCTCC.

In this sample, this clonotype turned up many times. The chain employs TRBV2 and TRBJ2-2; D is unclear. The CDR3 runs to 16 residues. Trimming removed 3 bases from V and 6 bases from J, with 17 bases in between. CDR1 is SNHLY, CDR2 FYNNEI, per germline. The CDR3 coding sequence is TGTGCCAGCAGTGAGCCTCTTCTAGGGTCAGCCGGGGAGCTGTTTTTT. Amino acids: CASSEPLLGSAGELFF.

This chain's CDR3 is CASYRGATYEQYF. For the CDR3, the DNA is TGCGCCAGTTACAGGGGTGCGACCTACGAGCAGTACTTC. The chain carries TRBV5-1 and TRBJ2-7; 7 bases agree with TRBD1. The germline V gene encodes CDR1 SGHRS and CDR2 YFSETQ. This CDR3 has 13 residues. J lost 2 bases, V lost 8 bases, and 7 bases had no gene match.

This clonotype was detected only a few times. The gene calls are TRBV20-1 and TRBJ1-5, with TRBD1 identical over 7 bases. Germline assignment: CDR1 DFQATT and CDR2 SNEGSKA (reference sequence). After removal of 6 bases from V and 1 base from J, the junction contained 3 bases not matched to a gene. The CDR3 is 13 residues long. CDR3 protein: CSARTGSNQPQHF. The CDR3 coding sequence is TGCAGTGCCCGGACAGGAAGCAATCAGCCCCAGCATTTT.

This clonotype has only a few counts. The chain uses TRBV5-1 and TRBJ2-7; D unresolved. This CDR3 region has 13 residues. Germline lookup yields CDR1 SGHRS and CDR2 YFSETQ. V was clipped by 3 bases and J by 9 bases, with 16 bases between them. CDR3 bases: TGCGCCAGCAGCTCCACGGTAGTGTTCGGGCAGTACTTC. Encoded protein: CASSSTVVFGQYF.

This clonotype has more than one count but fewer than ten. The chain carries TRBV20-1 and TRBJ1-1, with D hard to call. From germline, CDR1 is DFQATT and CDR2 SNEGSKA (reference sequence). V lost 6 bases and J 6 bases, leaving 17 bases between the germline ends. This CDR3 is 13 amino acids long. The CDR3 region is CSAPDIDGAEAFF. In DNA, the CDR3 is TGCAGTGCGCCAGACATTGATGGGGCTGAAGCTTTCTTT.

This clonotype was detected many times. This chain joins TRBV5-1 and TRBJ1-1; D unresolved. CDR1 is SGHRS and CDR2 is YFSETQ in the germline V gene. This CDR3 has 14 amino acids. Trimming stripped 4 bases from V and 4 bases from J, with 14 bases between. CDR3 DNA sequence: TGCGCCAGCAGCCGATCAGACCTGGGCACTGAAGCTTTCTTT. Protein product: CASSRSDLGTEAFF.

The CDR3 sequence is CASSKREGLFTDTQYF. The CDR3 nucleotides read TGTGCCAGCAGTAAGCGGGAGGGCCTGTTCACAGATACGCAGTATTTT. This chain connects TRBV12-3 or TRBV12-4 to TRBJ2-3, with 10 bases fitting TRBD2. This CDR3 region has 16 residues. V trimming: 5 bases; J trimming: 2 bases; junction bases outside the gene matches: 7.

This clonotype was counted at least ten times. The chain has TRBV7-9 and TRBJ2-5, with 7 positions matching TRBD2. The CDR3 is 13 residues long. Germline lookup yields CDR1 SEHNR and CDR2 FQNEAQ (reference sequence). V shed 5 bases and J 3 bases; nucleotides not matched to a gene: 3. This CDR3 reads CASSESGEETQYF. CDR3 in DNA: TGTGCCAGCAGCGAAAGCGGGGAAGAGACCCAGTACTTC.

This chain uses TRBV4-1 with TRBJ2-1; possibly TRBD1 for D (5 bases). V was trimmed by 4 bases and J by 10 bases, leaving 14 bases between them. CDR3 length: 13 amino acids. Germline V gene data show CDR1 as MGHRA and CDR2 as YSYEKL. The CDR3 DNA reads TGCGCCAGCAGCCCGAGACAGCTGGGGGAGCAGTTCTTC. It yields the protein CASSPRQLGEQFF.

At least ten counts were recorded for this clonotype. The chain joins TRBV12-3 or TRBV12-4 to TRBJ2-7; 8 nucleotides match TRBD1. This CDR3 has 15 residues. Unmatched junction bases numbered 5, after V lost 1 base and J lost 3 bases. The CDR3 nucleotides are TGTGCCAGCAGTTTAGGCCAGGGGACAGGCTACGAGCAGTACTTC. It specifies CASSLGQGTGYEQYF.

This clonotype appeared many times. The chain combines TRBV24-1 with TRBJ2-1; the D gene is possibly TRBD2 (6 bases). The CDR3 loop spans 14 amino acids. Germline V gene data show CDR1 as KGHDR and CDR2 as SFDVKD. The V gene lost 4 bases and the J gene lost 9 bases, with 15 bases spanning the gap. DNA of the CDR3: TGTGCCACCAGTGAAAAACTAAGAGCGGGTGAGCAGTTCTTC. Protein product: CATSEKLRAGEQFF.

In this sample, this clonotype turned up many times. V usage is TRBV11-2 and J usage is TRBJ2-7; D is unclear. CDR3 length: 14 amino acids. Germline values: CDR1 SGHAT, CDR2 FQNNGV. V was cut by 1 base and J by 3 bases, with 10 bases left in between. Here the CDR3 reads CASSLVSVGYEQYF. Here the CDR3 DNA reads TGTGCCAGCAGCTTAGTATCCGTGGGCTACGAGCAGTACTTC.